The entry below describes one T cell receptor beta chain. Profiling relied on immunoSEQ multiplex PCR, and the TCRdb table lists in-frame clones only, not all of them. The table shows about 190,000 clones, with 65% to 85% occurring only once. The data derive from a study of blood T cell repertoires in COVID-19. The wider study: T cells, B-cell-depleted T cells, or PBMCs provided the cDNA or gDNA that served as material.

Participants spanned ages about 18 to 100 years and resided in fewer than 30 US areas. Clinical histories supplied by participants themselves formed the basis of cohort assignment. Each recovered donor of Cohort 3 presented with two negative PCRs, clearance, or symptom resolution. With V trimmed by 1 base and J by 7 bases, 9 bases remained unmatched. Germline lookup yields CDR1 SGHNT and CDR2 YYREEE (reference sequence). This CDR3 spans 15 amino acids. The sequenced sample consisted of PBMCs or T cells enriched from blood (not recorded which). The chain uses TRBV5-4 and TRBJ2-3, with 7 bases that match TRBD1. The receptor was isolated from a woman under 40 who had recovered from COVID-19. CDR3 in DNA: TGTGCCAGCAGCTTGACCGGGACAGCCTTAAATACGCAGTATTTT. This sequence encodes CASSLTGTALNTQYF.